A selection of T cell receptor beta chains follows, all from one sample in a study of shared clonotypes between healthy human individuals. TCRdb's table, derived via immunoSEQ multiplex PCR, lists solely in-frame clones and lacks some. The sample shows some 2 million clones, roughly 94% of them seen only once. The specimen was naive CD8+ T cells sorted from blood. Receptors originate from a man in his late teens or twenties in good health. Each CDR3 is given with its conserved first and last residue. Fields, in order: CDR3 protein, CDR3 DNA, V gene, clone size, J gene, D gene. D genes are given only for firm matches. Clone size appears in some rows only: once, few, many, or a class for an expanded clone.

CDR3: CASSIRAGTDTQYF
DNA: TGTGCCAGTAGTATTCGGGCCGGCACAGATACGCAGTATTTT
V: TRBV19
size: NA
J: TRBJ2-3
D: NA

CDR3: CASSITGTDTQYF
DNA: TGTGCCAGTAGTATTACCGGCACAGATACGCAGTATTTT
V: TRBV19
size: NA
J: TRBJ2-3
D: NA

CDR3: CASSSGRIGGTEAFF
DNA: TGTGCCAGCAGCTCCGGGCGAATCGGGGGCACTGAAGCTTTCTTT
V: TRBV7-9
size: once
J: TRBJ1-1
D: NA

CDR3: CASSSTGAGYEQYF
DNA: TGTGCCAGCAGTTCGACAGGGGCCGGCTACGAGCAGTACTTC
V: TRBV6-6
size: NA
J: TRBJ2-7
D: TRBD1

CDR3: CASSVDRGGQGPWAYEQYF
DNA: TGTGCCAGCAGCGTAGATAGAGGAGGACAGGGCCCCTGGGCCTACGAGCAGTACTTC
V: TRBV9
size: NA
J: TRBJ2-7
D: TRBD1

CDR3: CASSEGVLYEQYF
DNA: TGTGCCAGCAGTGAGGGGGTTCTTTACGAGCAGTACTTC
V: TRBV6-1
size: NA
J: TRBJ2-7
D: NA

CDR3: CASSSQGVEGFQETQYF
DNA: TGTGCCAGCAGTTCCCAGGGGGTGGAGGGGTTCCAAGAGACCCAGTACTTC
V: TRBV27
size: NA
J: TRBJ2-5
D: NA

CDR3: CASSNGYEQYF
DNA: TGTGCCAGCAGCAACGGCTACGAGCAGTACTTC
V: TRBV7-9
size: NA
J: TRBJ2-7
D: NA

CDR3: CASSYSGLSYEQYF
DNA: TGTGCCAGCAGTTACTCAGGGCTGTCCTACGAGCAGTACTTC
V: TRBV6-5
size: NA
J: TRBJ2-7
D: NA

CDR3: CASSLAAGRYEQYF
DNA: TGTGCCAGCAGCTTAGCAGCTGGCCGGTACGAGCAGTACTTC
V: TRBV11-2
size: NA
J: TRBJ2-7
D: NA

CDR3: CASSDGGSMEQFF
DNA: TGCGCCAGCAGTGACGGCGGCTCGATGGAGCAGTTCTTC
V: TRBV10-2
size: NA
J: TRBJ2-1
D: NA

CDR3: CASSGRTSGRVYNEQFF
DNA: TGTGCCAGCAGCGGACGAACTAGCGGGAGGGTCTACAATGAGCAGTTCTTC
V: TRBV7-9
size: NA
J: TRBJ2-1
D: TRBD2

CDR3: CASSPDGEENTGELFF
DNA: TGTGCCAGCAGCCCAGACGGGGAAGAAAACACCGGGGAGCTGTTTTTT
V: TRBV7-2
size: NA
J: TRBJ2-2
D: NA

CDR3: CASSPTGAGTYEQYF
DNA: TGTGCCAGCAGCCCCACCGGAGCGGGTACCTACGAGCAGTACTTC
V: TRBV7-2
size: NA
J: TRBJ2-7
D: NA

CDR3: CASSSRNYGYTF
DNA: TGCGCCAGCAGCTCCAGGAACTATGGCTACACCTTC
V: TRBV4-1
size: NA
J: TRBJ1-2
D: NA

CDR3: CASSPTLIVAGGRAVYEQYF
DNA: TGTGCCAGCAGCCCTACTCTGATAGTAGCGGGGGGCCGGGCGGTCTACGAGCAGTACTTC
V: TRBV28
size: NA
J: TRBJ2-7
D: TRBD2

CDR3: CASSLSAGGTEAFF
DNA: TGTGCCAGCAGTTTATCGGCAGGGGGGACTGAAGCTTTCTTT
V: TRBV27
size: NA
J: TRBJ1-1
D: TRBD1

CDR3: CASSPSGANVLTF
DNA: TGTGCCAGCAGCCCTTCTGGGGCCAACGTCCTGACTTTC
V: TRBV27
size: once
J: TRBJ2-6
D: NA

CDR3: CATSSPGQGEEKLFF
DNA: TGTGCCACCAGCAGCCCGGGACAGGGAGAGGAAAAACTGTTTTTT
V: TRBV15
size: NA
J: TRBJ1-4
D: TRBD1

CDR3: CASSFGQINQPQHF
DNA: TGTGCCAGCAGTTTCGGTCAGATCAATCAGCCCCAGCATTTT
V: TRBV28
size: NA
J: TRBJ1-5
D: NA

CDR3: CASSQGGQGVSDEAFF
DNA: TGCGCCAGCAGCCAGGGGGGACAGGGAGTGTCGGATGAAGCTTTCTTT
V: TRBV4-1
size: NA
J: TRBJ1-1
D: TRBD1

CDR3: CASSFGTGDEQYF
DNA: TGTGCCAGCAGCTTCGGGACAGGGGACGAGCAGTACTTC
V: TRBV11-3
size: few
J: TRBJ2-7
D: TRBD1

CDR3: CASRDLAGEYNEQFF
DNA: TGTGCCAGCAGGGACCTAGCGGGGGAATACAATGAGCAGTTCTTC
V: TRBV2
size: NA
J: TRBJ2-1
D: TRBD2

CDR3: CASSQRLFTSGIKTSTDTQYF
DNA: TGCGCCAGCAGCCAACGCCTATTCACTAGCGGGATCAAAACTAGCACAGATACGCAGTATTTT
V: TRBV4-3
size: once
J: TRBJ2-3
D: TRBD2

CDR3: CASSFNSHNEQFF
DNA: TGTGCCAGCAGCTTTAACAGCCACAATGAGCAGTTCTTC
V: TRBV5-6
size: once
J: TRBJ2-1
D: NA

CDR3: CASSSPVTSGGPSSYEQYF
DNA: TGTGCCAGCAGCTCTCCAGTAACTAGCGGGGGCCCCAGCTCCTACGAGCAGTACTTC
V: TRBV11-3
size: NA
J: TRBJ2-7
D: TRBD2

CDR3: CASAGLSQNIQYF
DNA: TGTGCCAGCGCAGGCCTAAGCCAAAACATTCAGTACTTC
V: TRBV7-8
size: NA
J: TRBJ2-4
D: NA

CDR3: CASSPSPGRTFYEQYF
DNA: TGCGCCAGCAGCCCGAGCCCGGGACGGACTTTCTACGAGCAGTACTTC
V: TRBV4-1
size: NA
J: TRBJ2-7
D: NA

CDR3: CASISPRGAGYGYTF
DNA: TGTGCCAGCATCTCCCCCCGGGGGGCGGGGTATGGCTACACCTTC
V: TRBV7-9
size: NA
J: TRBJ1-2
D: NA

CDR3: CASSLSLRGWVGEQYF
DNA: TGTGCCAGCAGTTTATCGTTGCGGGGATGGGTCGGCGAGCAGTACTTC
V: TRBV27
size: NA
J: TRBJ2-7
D: NA

CDR3: CASSPGLPYEQYF
DNA: TGTGCCAGCAGCCCGGGCCTCCCCTACGAGCAGTACTTC
V: TRBV4-2
size: NA
J: TRBJ2-7
D: NA

CDR3: CASSFRGGIDTEAFF
DNA: TGCGCCAGCAGCTTCCGAGGGGGCATAGACACTGAAGCTTTCTTT
V: TRBV5-1
size: NA
J: TRBJ1-1
D: TRBD1

CDR3: CASSLWGTDTQYF
DNA: TGTGCCAGCAGCTTATGGGGCACAGATACGCAGTATTTT
V: TRBV11-2
size: NA
J: TRBJ2-3
D: NA

CDR3: CASTPGTRGYEQYF
DNA: TGCGCCAGCACCCCCGGGACTAGGGGGTACGAGCAGTACTTC
V: TRBV5-1
size: NA
J: TRBJ2-7
D: TRBD2

CDR3: CASSVGVTSYEQYF
DNA: TGTGCCAGCAGCGTAGGTGTCACCTCCTACGAGCAGTACTTC
V: TRBV9
size: NA
J: TRBJ2-7
D: NA

CDR3: CASKAGGTYEQYF
DNA: TGCGCCAGCAAAGCGGGGGGGACCTACGAGCAGTACTTC
V: TRBV10-2
size: NA
J: TRBJ2-7
D: TRBD2

CDR3: CASSVGTVTEETQYF
DNA: TGTGCCAGCAGCGTAGGGACAGTTACGGAAGAGACCCAGTACTTC
V: TRBV9
size: once
J: TRBJ2-5
D: NA

CDR3: CASSQEVPSILLNNEQFF
DNA: TGTGCCAGCAGCCAAGAAGTGCCTAGCATTCTTCTAAACAATGAGCAGTTCTTC
V: TRBV14
size: NA
J: TRBJ2-1
D: NA